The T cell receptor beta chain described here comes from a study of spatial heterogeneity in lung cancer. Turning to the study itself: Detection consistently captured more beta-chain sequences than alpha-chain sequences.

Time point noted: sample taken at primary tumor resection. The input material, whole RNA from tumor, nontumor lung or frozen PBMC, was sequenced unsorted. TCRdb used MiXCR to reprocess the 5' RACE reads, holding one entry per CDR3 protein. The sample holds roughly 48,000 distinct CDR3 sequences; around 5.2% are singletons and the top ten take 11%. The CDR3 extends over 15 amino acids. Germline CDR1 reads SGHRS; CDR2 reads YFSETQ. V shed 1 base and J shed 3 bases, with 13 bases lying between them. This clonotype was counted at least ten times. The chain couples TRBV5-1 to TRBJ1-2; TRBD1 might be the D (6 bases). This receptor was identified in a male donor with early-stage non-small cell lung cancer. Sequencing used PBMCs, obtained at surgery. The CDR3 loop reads CASSLSPGADYGYTF. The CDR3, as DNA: TGCGCCAGCAGCTTGAGTCCGGGGGCGGACTATGGCTACACCTTC. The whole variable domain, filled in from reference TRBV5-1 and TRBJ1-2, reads KAGVTQTPRYLIKTRGQQVTLSCSPISGHRSVSWYQQTPGQGLQFLFEYFSETQRNKGNFPGRFSGRQFSNSRSEMNVSTLELGDSALYLCASSLSPGADYGYTFGSGTRLTVV.